One sample yielded the 5 T cell receptor beta chains listed below, sequenced in a study of PD-1 blockade in classical Hodgkin lymphoma. Generated by immunoSEQ multiplex PCR, the TCRdb table keeps only in-frame clones and is missing some. Of 39,000 or so clones in the sample, more than 85% were seen once. Patients all relapsed after autologous stem cell transplantation, and there was variation in brentuximab vedotin exposure. The material was peripheral blood mononuclear cells (PBMCs), obtained before the second cycle of nivolumab. Receptors originate from a human donor with classical Hodgkin lymphoma.

This chain joins TRBV27 and TRBJ1-6; D is unresolved. The CDR3 extends over 14 amino acids. V was cut by 5 bases and J by 0 bases, with 5 bases left in between. CDR1 and CDR2 from the germline V gene are MNHEY and SMNVEV (reference sequence). The CDR3 loop is CASSDSSYNSPLHF. In DNA form, the CDR3 reads TGTGCCAGCAGTGATAGCTCCTATAATTCACCCCTCCACTTT.

This clone has more than one count but fewer than ten. The chain joins TRBV9 to TRBJ2-7, with D uncertain. The CDR3 consists of 14 residues. V shed 0 bases and J shed 2 bases, with 9 bases lying between them. Per the germline V gene, CDR1 is SGDLS and CDR2 is YYNGEE. CDR3 in DNA: TGTGCCAGCAGCGTAGGGCCAGAACCCTACGAGCAGTACTTC. Protein product: CASSVGPEPYEQYF.

The chain carries TRBV15 and TRBJ2-7, with 8 bases lining up with TRBD2. The CDR3 has 15 amino acids. V shed 3 bases and J 1 base; nucleotides not matched to a gene: 5. Looked up from germline, CDR1 is LNHNV and CDR2 is YYDKDF (reference sequence). The CDR3 nucleotides are TGTGCCACCAGCAGCGGCCCGGGGGGGTCCTACGAGCAGTACTTC. It is translated as CATSSGPGGSYEQYF.

This rearrangement joins TRBV7-8 to TRBJ1-1; 9 bases match TRBD1. The germline V gene has CDR1 SGHVS and CDR2 FQNEAQ. With V trimmed by 4 bases and J by 1 base, 1 base remained unmatched. The length of the CDR3 is 14 residues. This chain's CDR3 is CASSSDRGNTEAFF. DNA of the CDR3: TGTGCCAGCAGCTCGGACAGGGGGAACACTGAAGCTTTCTTT.

The chain carries TRBV10-3 and TRBJ1-4; 9 bases line up with TRBD1. The V gene's germline CDR1 is ENHRY and CDR2 SYGVKD. The CDR3 is 18 residues long. Trimming cost V 3 bases and J 3 bases; bases outside gene matches: 11. CDR3: CAISDSGQGQAANEKLFF. CDR3 nucleotides: TGTGCCATCAGTGACTCGGGACAGGGCCAGGCGGCTAATGAAAAACTGTTTTTT.